This T cell receptor beta chain emerged from a study of T cell responses to AZD1222 COVID-19 vaccine. Findings of the study overall: Donors were chiefly white British, with a greater number of females, and clonal diversity was perhaps underestimated.

V lost 1 base, J lost 4 bases, and 21 bases lay in between. Germline V gene lookup returns CDR1 SGHKS and CDR2 YYEKEE (reference sequence). The CDR3 has 19 amino acids. Profiled with immunoSEQ multiplex PCR; TCRdb holds only in-frame clones, not every one. The data hold about 110,000 clones, with about 82% observed a single time. In the case of this clone: Its matching antigen is unknown.

This chain connects TRBV5-5 to TRBJ2-6, with D perhaps given as TRBD1 or TRBD2 (6 bases each). The sequence was collected from an adult in good health. Sequenced here: peripheral blood, sampled on day 0 of AZD1222 vaccination. The CDR3 region has the DNA TGTGCCAGCAGCTTGCTCCCCCCGGGGGTGGGGGCCGGGGCCAACGTCCTGACTTTC. Translating it yields CASSLLPPGVGAGANVLTF.